The present TCR beta chain was sequenced within a study of T-cell reconstitution after alpha-beta-depleted transplantation in children. Comment on this clonotype: Its antigen remains unknown.

Study-wide findings and caveats: Among T cells one year after transplant, newly produced cells accounted for most counts and diversity. It was surviving recipient T cells and thymic progenitors that gave some patients high TCRbeta diversity at day 60.

Construction of the TCRbeta library involved unique molecular identifiers. TCRdb re-called the PCR reads through MiXCR, storing one row per CDR3 protein. This table holds approximately 85,000 distinct CDR3 sequences, around an eighth found once. CDR3 length equals 16 residues. The V segment lost 2 bases and the J segment 6 bases; nucleotides outside the gene matches: 9. Germline assignment: CDR1 LNHNV and CDR2 YYDKDF (reference sequence). This chain links TRBV15 with TRBJ1-2; 10 nucleotides line up with TRBD1. The clonotype originates from a male patient under 10 years old who had a stem cell transplant for acute lymphoblastic leukemia, so the T cells may come from the graft donor. The sample here was PBMCs, mostly from graft donor cells, taken 180 days after TCRalphabeta/CD19-depleted stem cell transplant. The CDR3 DNA reads as TGTGCCACCAGCAGACACTTTCGGGACAGGGGAGATGGCTACACCTTC. Its protein is CATSRHFRDRGDGYTF.